The source of this TCR beta chain is a study of shared clonotypes between healthy human individuals. Background on the study: The cohort comprised a couple of women and a few men. Their ages spanned 18 to 49 years. Every donor yielded three CD4 naive, three CD4 memory, two CD8 naive and one CD8 memory plate.

With respect to this clone: Its antigen is undetermined.

Positively selected for CCR7, the CD45RO-negative cells used as naive CD8 cells excluded terminally differentiated effector memory CD45RA+ cells. Broader study findings: Clonotypes shared by all four donors outscored non-shared clonotypes in generation probability. Memory subsets generally showed lower estimated richness than naive subsets.

The ends lost 10 bases at V and 8 bases at J; junction bases unmatched: 13. This CDR3 comprises 14 residues. Germline-derived CDR1 and CDR2 are SNHLY and FYNNEI. The repertoire was sequenced with immunoSEQ multiplex PCR; TCRdb's copy has only in-frame clones and lacks some. The sample holds about 2.1 million clones; roughly 93% are singletons and the top ten take less than 2%. The sequence derives from a man between 18 and 35 years old in good health. Some clones in this sample may be carry-over from other donors' samples. Sequencing was performed on naive CD8+ T cells from PBMCs. The chain carries TRBV2 and TRBJ1-4, with 7 bases matching TRBD1. The CDR3 protein is CATTLKTGWEKLFF. The CDR3 coding sequence is TGTGCCACCACCCTTAAGACAGGGTGGGAAAAACTGTTTTTT.